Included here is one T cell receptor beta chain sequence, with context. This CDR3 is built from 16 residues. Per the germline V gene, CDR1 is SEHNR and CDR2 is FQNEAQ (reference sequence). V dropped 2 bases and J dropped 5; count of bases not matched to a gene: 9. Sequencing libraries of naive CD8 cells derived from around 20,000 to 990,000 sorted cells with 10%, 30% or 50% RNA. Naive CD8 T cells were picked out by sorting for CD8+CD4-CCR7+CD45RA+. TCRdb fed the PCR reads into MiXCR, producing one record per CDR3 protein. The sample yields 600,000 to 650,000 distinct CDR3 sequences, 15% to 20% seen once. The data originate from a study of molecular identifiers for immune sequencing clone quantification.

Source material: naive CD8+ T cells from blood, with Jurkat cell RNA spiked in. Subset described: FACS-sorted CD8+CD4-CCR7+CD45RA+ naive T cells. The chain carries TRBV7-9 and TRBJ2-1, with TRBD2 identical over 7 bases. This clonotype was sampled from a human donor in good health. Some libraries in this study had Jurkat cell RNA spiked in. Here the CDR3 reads CASSLTTAGPHNEQFF. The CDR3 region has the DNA TGTGCCAGCAGCTTAACAACAGCGGGACCTCACAATGAGCAGTTCTTC.